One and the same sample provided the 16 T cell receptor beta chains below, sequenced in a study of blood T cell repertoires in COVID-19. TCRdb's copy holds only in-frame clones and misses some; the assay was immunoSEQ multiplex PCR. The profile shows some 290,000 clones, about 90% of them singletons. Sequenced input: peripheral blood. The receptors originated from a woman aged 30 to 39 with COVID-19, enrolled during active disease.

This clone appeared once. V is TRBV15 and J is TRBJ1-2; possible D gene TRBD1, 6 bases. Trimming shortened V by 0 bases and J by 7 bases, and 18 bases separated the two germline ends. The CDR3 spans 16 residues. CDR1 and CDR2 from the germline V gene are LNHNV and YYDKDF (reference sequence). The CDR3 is CATSRDSSGGRGGYTF. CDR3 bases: TGTGCCACCAGCAGAGATAGTTCCGGGGGGCGAGGTGGCTACACCTTC.

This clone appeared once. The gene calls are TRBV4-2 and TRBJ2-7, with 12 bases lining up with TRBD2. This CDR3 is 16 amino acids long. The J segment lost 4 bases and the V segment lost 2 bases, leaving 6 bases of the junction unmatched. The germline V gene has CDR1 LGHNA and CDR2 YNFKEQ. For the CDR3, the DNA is TGTGCCAGCAGCCAATTACTAGCGGGAGGAGGGTACGAGCAGTACTTC. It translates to CASSQLLAGGGYEQYF.

CDR3 residues: CASRKEQGSYEQYF. The DNA for the CDR3 is TGTGCCAGCCGGAAAGAACAGGGCTCCTACGAGCAGTACTTC. The chain joins TRBV18 to TRBJ2-7; a possible D gene is TRBD1 (6 bases). V was shortened by 8 bases and J by 0 bases, with 14 bases between the two germline ends. Germline CDR1 is KGHSH and CDR2 is LQKENI. This CDR3 has 14 residues.

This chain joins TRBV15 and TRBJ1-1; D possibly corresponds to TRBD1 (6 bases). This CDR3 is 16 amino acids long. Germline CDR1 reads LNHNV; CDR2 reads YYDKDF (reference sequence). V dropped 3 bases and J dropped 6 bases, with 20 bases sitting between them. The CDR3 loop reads CATSRWVQGSGAEAFF. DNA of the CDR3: TGTGCCACCAGCAGGTGGGTACAGGGTTCCGGCGCTGAAGCTTTCTTT.

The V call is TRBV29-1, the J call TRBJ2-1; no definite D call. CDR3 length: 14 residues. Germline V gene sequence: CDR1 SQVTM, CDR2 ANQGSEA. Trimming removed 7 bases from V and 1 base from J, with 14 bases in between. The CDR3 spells CSALDTVSYNEQFF. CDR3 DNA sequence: TGCAGCGCCCTTGACACAGTTTCCTACAATGAGCAGTTCTTC.

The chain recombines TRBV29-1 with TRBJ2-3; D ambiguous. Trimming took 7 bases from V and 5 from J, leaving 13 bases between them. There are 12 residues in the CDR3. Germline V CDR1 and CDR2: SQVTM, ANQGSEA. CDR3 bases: TGCAGCGCCCCGGCGCCGGGAGATACGCAGTATTTT. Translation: CSAPAPGDTQYF.

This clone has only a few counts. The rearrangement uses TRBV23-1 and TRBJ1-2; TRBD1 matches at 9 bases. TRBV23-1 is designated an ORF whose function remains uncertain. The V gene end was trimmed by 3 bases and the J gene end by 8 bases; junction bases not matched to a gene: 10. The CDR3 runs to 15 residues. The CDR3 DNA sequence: TGCGCCAGCAGTCACCCAGGGACAGGGAGGTACGGCTACACCTTC. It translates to CASSHPGTGRYGYTF.

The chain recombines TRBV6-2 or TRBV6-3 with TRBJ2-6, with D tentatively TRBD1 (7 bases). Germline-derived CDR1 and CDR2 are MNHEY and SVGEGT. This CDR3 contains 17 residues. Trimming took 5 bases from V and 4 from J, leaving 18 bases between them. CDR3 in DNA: TGTGCCAGCAGTGACCCTTTCGGGGGACAGGGGGCCAACGTCCTGACTTTC. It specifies CASSDPFGGQGANVLTF.

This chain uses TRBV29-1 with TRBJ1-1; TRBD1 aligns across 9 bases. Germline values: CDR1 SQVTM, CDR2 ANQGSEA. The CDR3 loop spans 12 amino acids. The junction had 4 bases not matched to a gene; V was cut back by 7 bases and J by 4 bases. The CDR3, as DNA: TGCAGCGCACACAGGGGGCTCACTGAAGCTTTCTTT. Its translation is CSAHRGLTEAFF. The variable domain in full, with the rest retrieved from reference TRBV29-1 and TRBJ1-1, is SAVISQKPSRDICQRGTSLTIQCQVDSQVTMMFWYRQQPGQSLTLIATANQGSEATYESGFVIDKFPISRPNLTFSTLTVSNMSPEDSSIYLCSAHRGLTEAFFGQGTRLTVV.

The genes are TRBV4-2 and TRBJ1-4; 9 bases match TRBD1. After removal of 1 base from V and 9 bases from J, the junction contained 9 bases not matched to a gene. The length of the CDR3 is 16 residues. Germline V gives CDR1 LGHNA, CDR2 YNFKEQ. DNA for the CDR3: TGTGCCAGCAGCCAAGTCTCACAGGGGGCGGCACAAAAACTGTTTTTT. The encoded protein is CASSQVSQGAAQKLFF.

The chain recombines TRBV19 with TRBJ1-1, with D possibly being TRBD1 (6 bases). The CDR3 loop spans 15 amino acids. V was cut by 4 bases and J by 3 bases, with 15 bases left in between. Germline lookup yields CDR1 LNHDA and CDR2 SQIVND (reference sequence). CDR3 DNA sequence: TGTGCCAGTAGTACCTACAGGGTTGGGGACACTGAAGCTTTCTTT. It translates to CASSTYRVGDTEAFF.

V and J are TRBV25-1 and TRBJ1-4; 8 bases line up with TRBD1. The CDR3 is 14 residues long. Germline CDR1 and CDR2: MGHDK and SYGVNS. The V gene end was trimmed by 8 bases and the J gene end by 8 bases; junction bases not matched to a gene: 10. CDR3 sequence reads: CASARTGKTEKLFF. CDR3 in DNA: TGTGCCAGCGCTAGGACAGGGAAGACGGAAAAACTGTTTTTT.

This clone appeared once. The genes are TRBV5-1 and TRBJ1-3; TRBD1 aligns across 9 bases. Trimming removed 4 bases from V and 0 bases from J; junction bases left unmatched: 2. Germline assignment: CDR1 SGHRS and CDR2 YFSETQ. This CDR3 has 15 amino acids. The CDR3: CASSGGQGSGNTIYF. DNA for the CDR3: TGCGCCAGCAGCGGGGGACAGGGCTCTGGAAACACCATATATTTT.

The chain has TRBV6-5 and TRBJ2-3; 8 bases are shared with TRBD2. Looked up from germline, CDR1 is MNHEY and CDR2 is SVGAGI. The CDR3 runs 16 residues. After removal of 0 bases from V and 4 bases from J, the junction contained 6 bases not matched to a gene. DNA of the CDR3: TGTGCCAGCAGTTACTCGAGAACTAGCGGCTCAGATACGCAGTATTTT. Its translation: CASSYSRTSGSDTQYF.

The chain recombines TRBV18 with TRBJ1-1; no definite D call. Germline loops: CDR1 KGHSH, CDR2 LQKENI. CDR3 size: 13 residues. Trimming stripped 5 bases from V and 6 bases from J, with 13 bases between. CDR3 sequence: CASSGGKVAEAFF. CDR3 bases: TGTGCCAGCTCAGGCGGGAAGGTGGCTGAAGCTTTCTTT.

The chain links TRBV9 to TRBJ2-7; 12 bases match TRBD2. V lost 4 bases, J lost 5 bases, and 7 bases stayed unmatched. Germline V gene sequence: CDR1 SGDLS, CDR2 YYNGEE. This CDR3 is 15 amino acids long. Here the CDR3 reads CASSKFGLAGNEQYF. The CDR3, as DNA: TGTGCCAGCAGCAAATTCGGACTAGCGGGAAACGAGCAGTACTTC.